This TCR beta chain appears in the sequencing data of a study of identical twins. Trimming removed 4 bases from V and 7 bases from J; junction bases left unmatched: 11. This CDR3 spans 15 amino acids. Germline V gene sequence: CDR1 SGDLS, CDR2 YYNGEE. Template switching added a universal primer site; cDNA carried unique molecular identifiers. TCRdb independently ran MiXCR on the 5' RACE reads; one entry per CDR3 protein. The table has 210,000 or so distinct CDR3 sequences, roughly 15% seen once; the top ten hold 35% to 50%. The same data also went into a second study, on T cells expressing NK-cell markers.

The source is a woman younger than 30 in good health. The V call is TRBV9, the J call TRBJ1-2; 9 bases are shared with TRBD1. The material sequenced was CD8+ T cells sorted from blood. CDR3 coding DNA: TGTGCCAGCAGCAGCGCCGGGACAGGGATAACTGGCTACACCTTC. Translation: CASSSAGTGITGYTF.